This T cell receptor (beta chain) is from a study of molecular identifiers for immune sequencing clone quantification. For bulk TCR libraries, previously described methods and listed TCR primers were used. MiXCR, applied by TCRdb to the PCR reads, yields one record per CDR3 protein. The table shows over 600,000 distinct CDR3 sequences, with just under 20% occurring only once. This clonotype has ten or more counts. Its specificity is unknown. The study, taken as a whole, reports: Single-cell amounts of spiked Jurkat TCR RNA were reportedly detectable among some 1 million naive cells.

Germline V CDR1 and CDR2: MNHEY, SVGAGI. Unmatched junction bases numbered 11, after V lost 3 bases and J lost 10 bases. CDR3 length: 14 amino acids. Sequenced sample: naive CD8+ T cells from blood, with Jurkat cell RNA spiked in. Subset defined: FACS-sorted CD8+CD4-CCR7+CD45RA+ naive T cells. This TCR derives from a human donor in good health. Some libraries in this study had Jurkat cell RNA spiked in. The chain uses TRBV6-5 and TRBJ2-5; 7 nucleotides match TRBD1. This CDR3 is CASSYGTATGDQYF. DNA for the CDR3: TGTGCCAGCAGTTATGGGACAGCTACCGGGGACCAGTACTTC.